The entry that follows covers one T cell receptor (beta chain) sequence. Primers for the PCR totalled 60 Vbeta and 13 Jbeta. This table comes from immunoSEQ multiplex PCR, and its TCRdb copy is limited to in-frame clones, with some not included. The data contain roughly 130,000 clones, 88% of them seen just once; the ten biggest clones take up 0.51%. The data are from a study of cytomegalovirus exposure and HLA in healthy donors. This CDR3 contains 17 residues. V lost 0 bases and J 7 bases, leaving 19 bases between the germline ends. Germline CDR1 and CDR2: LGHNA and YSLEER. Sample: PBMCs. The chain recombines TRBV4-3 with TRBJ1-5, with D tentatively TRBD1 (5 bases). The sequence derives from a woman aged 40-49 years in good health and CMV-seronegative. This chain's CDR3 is CASSQDANPQGLQPQHF. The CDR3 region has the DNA TGCGCCAGCAGCCAAGATGCCAACCCCCAGGGCTTGCAGCCCCAGCATTTT.